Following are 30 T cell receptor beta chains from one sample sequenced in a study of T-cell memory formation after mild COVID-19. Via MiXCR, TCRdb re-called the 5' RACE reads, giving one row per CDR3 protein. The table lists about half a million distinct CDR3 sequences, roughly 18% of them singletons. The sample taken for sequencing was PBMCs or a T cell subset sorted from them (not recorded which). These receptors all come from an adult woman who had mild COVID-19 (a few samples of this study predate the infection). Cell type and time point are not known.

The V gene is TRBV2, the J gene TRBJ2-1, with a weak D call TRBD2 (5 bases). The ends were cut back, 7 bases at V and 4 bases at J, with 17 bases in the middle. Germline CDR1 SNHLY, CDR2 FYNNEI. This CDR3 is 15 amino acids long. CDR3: CASTPDSTTYNEQFF. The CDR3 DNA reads TGTGCCAGCACCCCGGACTCTACGACTTACAATGAGCAGTTCTTC.

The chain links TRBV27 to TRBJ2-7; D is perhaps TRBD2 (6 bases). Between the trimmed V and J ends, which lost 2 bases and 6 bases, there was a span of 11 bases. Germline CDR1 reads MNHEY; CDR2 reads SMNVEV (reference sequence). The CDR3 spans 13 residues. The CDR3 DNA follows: TGTGCCAGCAGTTTAGGTAGGGAGGTCGAGCAGTACTTC. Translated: CASSLGREVEQYF.

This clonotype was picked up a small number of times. Here the CDR3 reads CASSFRTGANEQFF. The CDR3 region has the DNA TGTGCCAGCAGCTTCCGGACAGGGGCCAATGAGCAGTTCTTC. The gene calls are TRBV7-8 and TRBJ2-1; TRBD1 agrees at 9 bases. With 3 bases clipped from V and 6 bases from J, the junction kept 3 bases outside the gene matches. This CDR3 has 14 residues. Germline assignment: CDR1 SGHVS and CDR2 FQNEAQ.

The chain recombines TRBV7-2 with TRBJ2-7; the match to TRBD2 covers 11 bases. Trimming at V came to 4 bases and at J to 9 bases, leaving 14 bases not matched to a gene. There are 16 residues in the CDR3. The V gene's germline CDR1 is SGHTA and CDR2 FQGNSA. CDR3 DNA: TGTGCCAGCAGCTGGACTAGCGGGCCCCCGGGGGAGGTGCAGTACTTC. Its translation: CASSWTSGPPGEVQYF.

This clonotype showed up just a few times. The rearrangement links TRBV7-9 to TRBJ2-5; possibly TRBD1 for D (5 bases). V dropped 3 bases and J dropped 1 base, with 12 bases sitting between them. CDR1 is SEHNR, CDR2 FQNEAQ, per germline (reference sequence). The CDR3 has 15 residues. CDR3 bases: TGTGCCAGCAGCTTGGCCACCGACAGCCAAGAGACCCAGTACTTC. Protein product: CASSLATDSQETQYF.

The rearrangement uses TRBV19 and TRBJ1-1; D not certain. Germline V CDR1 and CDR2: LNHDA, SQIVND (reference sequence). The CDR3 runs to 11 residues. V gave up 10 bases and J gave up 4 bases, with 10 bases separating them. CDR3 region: CATSFSTEAFF. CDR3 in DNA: TGTGCCACTTCCTTTTCCACTGAAGCTTTCTTT.

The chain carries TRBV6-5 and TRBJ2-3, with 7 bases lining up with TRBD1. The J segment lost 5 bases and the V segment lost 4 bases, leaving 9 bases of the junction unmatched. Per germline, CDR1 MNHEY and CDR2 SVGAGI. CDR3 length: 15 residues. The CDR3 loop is CASSLSAPGGDTQYF. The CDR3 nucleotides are TGTGCCAGCAGTTTAAGCGCTCCAGGGGGAGATACGCAGTATTTT.

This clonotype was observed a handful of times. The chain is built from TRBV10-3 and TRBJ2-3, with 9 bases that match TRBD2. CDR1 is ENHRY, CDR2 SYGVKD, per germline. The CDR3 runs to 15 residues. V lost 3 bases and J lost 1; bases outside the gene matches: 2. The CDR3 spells CAISESSGGTDTQYF. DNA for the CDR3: TGTGCCATCAGTGAATCTAGCGGGGGCACAGATACGCAGTATTTT.

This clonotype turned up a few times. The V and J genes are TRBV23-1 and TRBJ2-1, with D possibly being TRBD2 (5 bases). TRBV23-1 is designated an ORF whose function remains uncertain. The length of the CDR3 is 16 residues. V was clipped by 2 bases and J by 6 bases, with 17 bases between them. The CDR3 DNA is TGCGCCAGCAGTCAAGTAGCAGCGGCCCTTTTCAATGAGCAGTTCTTC. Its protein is CASSQVAAALFNEQFF.

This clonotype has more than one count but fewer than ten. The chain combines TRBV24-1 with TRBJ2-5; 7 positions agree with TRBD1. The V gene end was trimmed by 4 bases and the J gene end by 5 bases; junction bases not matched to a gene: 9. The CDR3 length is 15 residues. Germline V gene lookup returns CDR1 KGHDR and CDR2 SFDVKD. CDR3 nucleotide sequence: TGTGCCACCAGTGACCTACAGGGGATGAAGGAGACCCAGTACTTC. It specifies CATSDLQGMKETQYF.

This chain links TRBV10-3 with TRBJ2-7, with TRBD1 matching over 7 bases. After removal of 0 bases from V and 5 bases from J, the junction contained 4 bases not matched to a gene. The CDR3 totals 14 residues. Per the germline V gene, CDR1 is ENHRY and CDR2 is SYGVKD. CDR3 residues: CAISESTGEDEQYF. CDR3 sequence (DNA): TGTGCCATCAGTGAGTCTACAGGGGAAGACGAGCAGTACTTC.

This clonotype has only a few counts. The DNA for the CDR3 is TGTGCCACCAGCAGAGTGGGGGCGGGACACCCTAGGGCTTTCTTT. Its translation: CATSRVGAGHPRAFF. This chain uses TRBV15 with TRBJ1-1; weak D call: TRBD1 (6 bases). Trimming pared 1 base from V and 11 bases from J, leaving 20 bases between. The germline CDR1 and CDR2 sequences are LNHNV and YYDKDF (reference sequence). This CDR3 contains 15 residues.

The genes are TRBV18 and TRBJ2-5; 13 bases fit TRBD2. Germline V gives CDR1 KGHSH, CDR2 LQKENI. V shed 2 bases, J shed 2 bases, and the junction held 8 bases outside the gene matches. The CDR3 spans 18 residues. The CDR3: CASSPKRTSGRTQETQYF. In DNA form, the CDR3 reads TGTGCCAGCTCACCAAAAAGGACTAGCGGGAGAACTCAAGAGACCCAGTACTTC.

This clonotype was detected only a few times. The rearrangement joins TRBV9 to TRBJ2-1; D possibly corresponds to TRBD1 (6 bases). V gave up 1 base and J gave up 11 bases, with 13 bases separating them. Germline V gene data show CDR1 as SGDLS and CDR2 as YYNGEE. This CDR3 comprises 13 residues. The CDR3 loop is CASSVTQGSQQFF. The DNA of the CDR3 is TGTGCCAGCAGCGTAACCCAGGGGTCCCAGCAGTTCTTC.

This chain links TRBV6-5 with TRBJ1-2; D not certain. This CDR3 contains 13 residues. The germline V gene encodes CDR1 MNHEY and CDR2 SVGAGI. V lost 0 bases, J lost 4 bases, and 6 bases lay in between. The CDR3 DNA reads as TGTGCCAGCAGTTACTCGAAGGTCTATGGCTACACCTTC. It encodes CASSYSKVYGYTF.

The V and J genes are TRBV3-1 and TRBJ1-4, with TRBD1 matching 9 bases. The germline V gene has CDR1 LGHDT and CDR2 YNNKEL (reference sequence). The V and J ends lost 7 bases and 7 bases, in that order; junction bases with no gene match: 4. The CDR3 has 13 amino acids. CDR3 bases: TGTGCCAGCACCCGGACAGGGGTTGAAAAACTGTTTTTT. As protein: CASTRTGVEKLFF.

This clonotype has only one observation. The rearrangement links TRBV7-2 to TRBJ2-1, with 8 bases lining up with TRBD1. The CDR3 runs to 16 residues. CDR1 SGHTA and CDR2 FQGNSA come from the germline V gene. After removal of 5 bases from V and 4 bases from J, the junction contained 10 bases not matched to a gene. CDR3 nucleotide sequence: TGTGCCAGCAGCGTCTTTTACGACAGGGGATACAATGAGCAGTTCTTC. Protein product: CASSVFYDRGYNEQFF.

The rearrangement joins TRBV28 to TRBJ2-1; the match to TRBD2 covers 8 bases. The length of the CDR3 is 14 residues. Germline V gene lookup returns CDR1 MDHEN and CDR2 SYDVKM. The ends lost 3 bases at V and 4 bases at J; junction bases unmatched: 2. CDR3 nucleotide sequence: TGTGCCAGCAGTTTCGGGGGGGTGTACAATGAGCAGTTCTTC. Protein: CASSFGGVYNEQFF.

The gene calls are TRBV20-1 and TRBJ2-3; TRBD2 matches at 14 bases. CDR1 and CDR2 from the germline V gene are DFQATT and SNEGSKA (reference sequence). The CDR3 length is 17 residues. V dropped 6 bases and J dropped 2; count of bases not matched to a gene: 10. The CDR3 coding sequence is TGCAGTGCAAAGACTAGCGGGAGGGCCCGGGTCACAGATACGCAGTATTTT. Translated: CSAKTSGRARVTDTQYF.

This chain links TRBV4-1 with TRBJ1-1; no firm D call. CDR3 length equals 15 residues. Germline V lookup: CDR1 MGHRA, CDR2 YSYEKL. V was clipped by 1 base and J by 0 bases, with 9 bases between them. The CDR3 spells CASSQVAGMNTEAFF. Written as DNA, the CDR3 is TGCGCCAGCAGCCAAGTGGCGGGGATGAACACTGAAGCTTTCTTT.

This CDR3 is CASSFSKTSESTDTQYF. The CDR3 DNA follows: TGTGCCAGCAGCTTTTCTAAGACTAGCGAGAGCACAGATACGCAGTATTTT. This chain links TRBV7-8 with TRBJ2-3, with TRBD2 matching over 8 bases. J was trimmed by 0 bases and V by 3 bases; bases with no gene match: 8. The CDR3 covers 17 residues. The germline CDR1 and CDR2 sequences are SGHVS and FQNEAQ. Full variable domain (rest looked up from reference TRBV7-8 and TRBJ2-3): GAGVSQSPRYKVAKRGQDVALRCDPISGHVSLFWYQQALGQGPEFLTYFQNEAQLDKSGLPSDRFFAERPEGSVSTLKIQRTQQEDSAVYLCASSFSKTSESTDTQYFGPGTRLTVL.

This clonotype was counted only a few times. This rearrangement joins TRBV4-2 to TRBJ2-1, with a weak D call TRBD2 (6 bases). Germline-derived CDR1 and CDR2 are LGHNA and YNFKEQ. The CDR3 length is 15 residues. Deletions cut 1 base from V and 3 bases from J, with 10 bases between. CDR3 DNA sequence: TGTGCCAGCAGCCAAGGAGTAGCGGACTACAATGAGCAGTTCTTC. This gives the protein CASSQGVADYNEQFF.

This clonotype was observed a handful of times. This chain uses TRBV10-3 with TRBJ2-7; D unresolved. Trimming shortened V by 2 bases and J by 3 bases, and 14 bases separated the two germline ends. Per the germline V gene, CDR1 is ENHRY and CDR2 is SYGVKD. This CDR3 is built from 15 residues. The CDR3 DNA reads TGTGCCATCAGTGAGGGGCAGTCTGGGGTCTACGAGCAGTACTTC. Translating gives CAISEGQSGVYEQYF.

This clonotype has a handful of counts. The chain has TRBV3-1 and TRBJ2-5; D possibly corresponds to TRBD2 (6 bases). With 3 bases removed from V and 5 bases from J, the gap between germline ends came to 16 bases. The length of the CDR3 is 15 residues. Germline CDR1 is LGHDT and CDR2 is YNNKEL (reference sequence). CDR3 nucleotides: TGTGCCAGCAGCCACCGAGGGAGGCACGCGGAGACCCAGTACTTC. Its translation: CASSHRGRHAETQYF.

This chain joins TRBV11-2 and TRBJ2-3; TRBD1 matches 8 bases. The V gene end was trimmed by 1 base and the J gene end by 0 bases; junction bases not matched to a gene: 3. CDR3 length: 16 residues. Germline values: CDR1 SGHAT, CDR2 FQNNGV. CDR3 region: CASSLGRQGSTDTQYF. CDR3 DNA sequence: TGTGCCAGCAGCTTAGGGAGACAGGGGAGCACAGATACGCAGTATTTT.

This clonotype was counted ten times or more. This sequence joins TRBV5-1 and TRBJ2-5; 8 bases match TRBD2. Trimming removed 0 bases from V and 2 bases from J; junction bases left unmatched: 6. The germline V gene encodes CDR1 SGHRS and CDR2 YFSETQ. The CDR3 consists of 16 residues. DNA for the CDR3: TGCGCCAGCAGCTTGGGCTCCGGGGGGGGTCAAGAGACCCAGTACTTC. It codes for CASSLGSGGGQETQYF.

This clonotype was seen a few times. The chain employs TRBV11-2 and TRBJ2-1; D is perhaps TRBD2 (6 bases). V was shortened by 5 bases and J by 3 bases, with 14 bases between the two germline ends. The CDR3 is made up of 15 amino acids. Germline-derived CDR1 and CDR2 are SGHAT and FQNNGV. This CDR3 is CASSHLRGNYNEQFF. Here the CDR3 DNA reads TGTGCCAGCAGCCACCTACGGGGGAACTACAATGAGCAGTTCTTC. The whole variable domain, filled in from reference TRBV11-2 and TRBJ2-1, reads EAGVAQSPRYKIIEKRQSVAFWCNPISGHATLYWYQQILGQGPKLLIQFQNNGVVDDSQLPKDRFSAERLKGVDSTLKIQPAKLEDSAVYLCASSHLRGNYNEQFFGPGTRLTVL.

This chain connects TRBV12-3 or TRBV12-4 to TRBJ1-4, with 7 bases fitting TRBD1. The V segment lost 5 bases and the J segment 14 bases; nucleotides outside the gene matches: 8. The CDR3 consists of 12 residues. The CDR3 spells CASSPTGAGLFF. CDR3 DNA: TGTGCCAGCAGTCCTACAGGGGCCGGGCTGTTTTTT.

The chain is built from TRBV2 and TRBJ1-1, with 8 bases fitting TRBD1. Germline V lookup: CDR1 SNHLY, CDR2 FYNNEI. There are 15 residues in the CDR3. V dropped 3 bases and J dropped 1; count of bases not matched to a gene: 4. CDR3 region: CASSDGTGRNTEAFF. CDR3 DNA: TGTGCCAGCAGTGACGGGACAGGAAGGAACACTGAAGCTTTCTTT.

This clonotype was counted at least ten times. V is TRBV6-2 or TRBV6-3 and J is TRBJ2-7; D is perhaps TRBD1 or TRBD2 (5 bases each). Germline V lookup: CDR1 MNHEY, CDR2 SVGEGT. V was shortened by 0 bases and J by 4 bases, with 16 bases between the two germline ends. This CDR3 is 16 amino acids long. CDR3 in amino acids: CASSYSNPMGRYEQYF. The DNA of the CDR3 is TGTGCCAGCAGTTACTCGAACCCTATGGGACGGTACGAGCAGTACTTC.